The clone carrying this TCR beta chain has only a few counts. Its antigen is not known. The record originates from a study of shared clonotypes between healthy human individuals. Study-wide context: Serving as donors were two women and a few men, whose ages spanned 18 to 49.

Genomic DNA (from each subset) was split evenly across several immunoSEQ plates. Profiled with immunoSEQ multiplex PCR; TCRdb holds only in-frame clones, not every one. The sample has about 230,000 clones, approximately 65% seen once; the top ten hold roughly 10%. Study-wide results and limits: Incomplete sequencing of sorted subsets was indicated by rarefaction despite large depth. Only a few donors were included, so the genetic and exposure-history diversity represented was limited.

Germline V gene sequence: CDR1 SNHLY, CDR2 FYNNEI. CDR3 size: 15 residues. Trimming cost V 7 bases and J 0 bases, with 13 bases left between them. Input material: memory CD4+ T cells sorted from blood. Subset in this sample: CD45RA-negative fraction. The chain recombines TRBV2 with TRBJ1-5; tentative D call: TRBD1 (5 bases). This TCR was recovered from a man in his thirties or forties in good health. The CDR3 coding sequence is TGTGCCAGCACCCCTGAGGGGTTTAGCAATCAGCCCCAGCATTTT. Translation: CASTPEGFSNQPQHF.